This T cell receptor (beta chain) stems from a study of T-cell reconstitution after alpha-beta-depleted transplantation in children. During its preparation, the TCRbeta library received unique molecular identifiers. From the PCR reads, TCRdb called clonotypes with MiXCR, one entry per CDR3 protein. The repertoire consists of approximately 15,000 distinct CDR3 sequences, with roughly 12% occurring once and the leading ten covering over 55%. The germline V gene has CDR1 GTSNPN and CDR2 SVGIG (reference sequence). The junction had 3 bases not matched to a gene; V was cut back by 0 bases and J by 2 bases. This CDR3 is 14 amino acids long.

The chain has TRBV30 and TRBJ2-7; TRBD2 matches 8 bases. The TCR originated in a boy younger than two who had a stem cell transplant for Wiskott-Aldrich syndrome, so the T cells may come from the graft donor. Sequenced material: PBMCs, mostly from graft donor cells, taken 180 days after TCRalphabeta/CD19-depleted stem cell transplant. CDR3 amino acids: CAWSVSSGPYEQYF. The CDR3 DNA reads as TGTGCCTGGAGTGTGTCTAGCGGGCCCTACGAGCAGTACTTC.